What follows are 13 T cell receptor beta chains derived from one specimen sequenced in a study of identifying expanded T cells in peripheral blood. This table comes from immunoSEQ multiplex PCR, and its TCRdb copy is limited to in-frame clones, with some not included. The table has about 89,000 clones, about 91% seen once; the top ten hold under 4.5%. The sequenced material came from blood. The receptors originated from a person aged 18-69 years in good health.

The J gene is TRBJ1-1, the V gene TRBV2, with 7 bases identical to TRBD1. CDR3 length: 13 amino acids. The J segment lost 1 base and the V segment lost 10 bases, leaving 6 bases of the junction unmatched. Per the germline V gene, CDR1 is SNHLY and CDR2 is FYNNEI. Written as DNA, the CDR3 is TGTGCCACCCTTTACAGGGGGAACACTGAAGCTTTCTTT. Amino acids: CATLYRGNTEAFF. Based on the CDR3 plus reference TRBV2 and TRBJ1-1, the full variable domain is EPEVTQTPSHQVTQMGQEVILRCVPISNHLYFYWYRQILGQKVEFLVSFYNNEISEKSEIFDDQFSVERPDGSNFTLKIRSTKLEDSAMYFCATLYRGNTEAFFGQGTRLTVV.

The genes are TRBV2 and TRBJ1-1; TRBD1 aligns across 7 bases. The germline CDR1 and CDR2 sequences are SNHLY and FYNNEI. This CDR3 is built from 15 residues. V lost 6 bases and J lost 4; bases outside the gene matches: 11. In DNA, the CDR3 is TGTGCCAGCAGCCCCCCGACAGGGTTGGGCACTGAAGCTTTCTTT. Protein product: CASSPPTGLGTEAFF.

This chain connects TRBV30 to TRBJ1-6, with 7 bases that match TRBD1. Trimming took 2 bases from V and 7 from J; bases not matched to a gene: 5. Germline V CDR1 and CDR2: GTSNPN, SVGIG (reference sequence). This CDR3 has 14 amino acids. DNA for the CDR3: TGTGCCTGGAGTAACGACAGGGCGAATTCACCCCTCCACTTT. Its protein product is CAWSNDRANSPLHF.

In its sample, this clone is medium-sized. Additional DNA sequences in this sample encode the identical CDR3. V is TRBV6-4 and J is TRBJ2-3, with 9 bases fitting TRBD2. CDR3 size: 14 residues. The germline V gene has CDR1 MRHNA and CDR2 SNTAGT. Unmatched junction bases numbered 0, after V lost 4 bases and J lost 1 base. CDR3 amino acids: CASSGTSGTDTQYF. The CDR3 nucleotides are TGTGCCAGCAGTGGGACTAGCGGCACAGATACGCAGTATTTT.

The chain employs TRBV6-5 and TRBJ1-2, with 7 bases matching TRBD1. V dropped 6 bases and J dropped 3; count of bases not matched to a gene: 7. Germline V lookup: CDR1 MNHEY, CDR2 SVGAGI. The CDR3 loop spans 14 amino acids. The CDR3 DNA follows: TGTGCCAGCAGGCCTCGGGACAGCCACTATGGCTACACCTTC. Translating it yields CASRPRDSHYGYTF.

This rearrangement joins TRBV28 to TRBJ2-1, with 12 bases matching TRBD2. Germline CDR1 MDHEN, CDR2 SYDVKM. The CDR3 is 14 residues long. The trim removed 4 bases at V and 8 bases at J, leaving 3 bases unmatched. CDR3 region: CASSWGLAGYEQFF. CDR3 nucleotide sequence: TGTGCCAGCAGTTGGGGACTAGCGGGTTATGAGCAGTTCTTC.

The chain uses TRBV7-6 and TRBJ2-5, with 11 bases matching TRBD1. Germline CDR1 and CDR2: SGHVS and FNYEAQ. This CDR3 is built from 15 residues. V lost 4 bases, J lost 2 bases, and 3 bases stayed unmatched. The CDR3 here is CASSWGQGEQETQYF. The CDR3 DNA reads TGTGCCAGCAGCTGGGGACAGGGGGAACAAGAGACCCAGTACTTC.

Points on this clone: This sample includes further DNA sequences coding for the same CDR3. This rearrangement joins TRBV6-1 to TRBJ2-7; 10 bases line up with TRBD1. Germline V gene lookup returns CDR1 MNHNS and CDR2 SASEGT. The CDR3 loop spans 13 amino acids. Trimming took 5 bases from V and 4 from J; bases not matched to a gene: 2. CDR3 coding DNA: TGTGCCAGCAGTAGGGACAGGGGTTACGAGCAGTACTTC. It codes for CASSRDRGYEQYF.

This sequence joins TRBV20-1 and TRBJ1-1; TRBD1 aligns across 7 bases. CDR1 and CDR2 (germline): DFQATT, SNEGSKA (reference sequence). V lost 6 bases to trimming and J lost 11 bases; unmatched junction nucleotides: 9. This CDR3 contains 11 residues. This CDR3 is CSADSTGVAFF. The CDR3 nucleotides are TGCAGTGCCGACAGCACAGGGGTTGCTTTCTTT.

The J gene is TRBJ1-1, the V gene TRBV15; D is ambiguous. Trimming pared 0 bases from V and 1 base from J, leaving 9 bases between. The CDR3 covers 15 residues. Germline V lookup: CDR1 LNHNV, CDR2 YYDKDF (reference sequence). CDR3 sequence: CATSRDGRRNTEAFF. CDR3 DNA: TGTGCCACCAGCAGAGACGGCCGACGGAACACTGAAGCTTTCTTT.

This chain uses TRBV7-2 with TRBJ2-1; 12 bases agree with TRBD2. V dropped 5 bases and J dropped 4; count of bases not matched to a gene: 6. The CDR3 has 16 amino acids. The germline V gene encodes CDR1 SGHTA and CDR2 FQGNSA. CDR3 sequence (DNA): TGTGCCAGCAGCACGCTACTAGCGGGGGGATACAATGAGCAGTTCTTC. Its protein product is CASSTLLAGGYNEQFF.

To note about this clone: At the DNA level, this CDR3 is encoded by other sequences in the same sample as well. The chain uses TRBV30 and TRBJ1-1; 8 bases agree with TRBD1. CDR3 length: 13 amino acids. Trimming took 0 bases from V and 5 from J; bases not matched to a gene: 2. Per germline, CDR1 GTSNPN and CDR2 SVGIG (reference sequence). CDR3 residues: CAWSVDRGTEAFF. The CDR3 bases are TGTGCCTGGAGTGTAGACAGGGGAACTGAAGCTTTCTTT.

The rearrangement joins TRBV18 to TRBJ1-6; 8 bases are shared with TRBD1. Germline trimming cut 3 bases from V and 8 bases from J; bases unmatched to any gene: 6. CDR3 length equals 15 residues. CDR1 is KGHSH, CDR2 LQKENI, per germline. In DNA, the CDR3 is TGTGCCAGCTCACCTCCAAGGACAGGGCATTCACCCCTCCACTTT. Translating gives CASSPPRTGHSPLHF.